What follows is one TCR beta chain and its context. This sample includes further DNA sequences coding for the same CDR3. This PCR relied on a set of 60 Vbeta primers and 13 Jbeta primers. The data were produced by immunoSEQ multiplex PCR, yet TCRdb's version contains in-frame clones alone and is incomplete. The sample holds some 48,000 clones. These data originate in a study of cytomegalovirus exposure and HLA in healthy donors. Losses at the gene ends were 3 bases for V and 1 base for J; bases not matched to a gene: 2. Germline CDR1 and CDR2: LGHNA and YNFKEQ. This CDR3 is built from 16 residues. This clonotype was sampled from a woman between 35 and 50 years old in good health and CMV-seronegative. The chain joins TRBV4-2 to TRBJ2-3; 12 nucleotides line up with TRBD2. Sequencing was performed on PBMCs. The CDR3 DNA reads TGTGCCAGCAGCCAGGGGACTAGCGGGCGCACAGATACGCAGTATTTT. Translated, it gives CASSQGTSGRTDTQYF.